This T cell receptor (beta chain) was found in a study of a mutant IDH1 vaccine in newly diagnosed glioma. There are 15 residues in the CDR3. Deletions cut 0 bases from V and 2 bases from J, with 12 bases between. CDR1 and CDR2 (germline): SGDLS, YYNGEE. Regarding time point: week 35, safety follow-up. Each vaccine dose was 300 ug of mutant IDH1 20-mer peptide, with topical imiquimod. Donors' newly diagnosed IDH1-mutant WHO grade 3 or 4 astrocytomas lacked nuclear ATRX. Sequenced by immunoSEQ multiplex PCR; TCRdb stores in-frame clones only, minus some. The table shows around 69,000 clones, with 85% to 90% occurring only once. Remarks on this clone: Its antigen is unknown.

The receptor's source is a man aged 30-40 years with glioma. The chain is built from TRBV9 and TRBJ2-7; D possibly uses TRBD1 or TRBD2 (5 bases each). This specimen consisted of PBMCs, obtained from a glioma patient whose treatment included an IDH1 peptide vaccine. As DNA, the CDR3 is TGTGCCAGCAGCGTAGCCGGGACGGCTACCTACGAGCAGTACTTC. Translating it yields CASSVAGTATYEQYF.